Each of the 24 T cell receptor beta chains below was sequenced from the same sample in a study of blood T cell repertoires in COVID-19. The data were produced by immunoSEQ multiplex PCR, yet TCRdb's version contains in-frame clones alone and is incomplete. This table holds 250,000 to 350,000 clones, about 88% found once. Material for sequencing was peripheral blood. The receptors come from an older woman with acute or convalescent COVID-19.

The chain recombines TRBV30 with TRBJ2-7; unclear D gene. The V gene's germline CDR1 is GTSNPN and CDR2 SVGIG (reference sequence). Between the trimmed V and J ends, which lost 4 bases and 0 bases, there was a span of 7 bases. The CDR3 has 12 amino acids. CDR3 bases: TGTGCCTGGACACCCGGCTCCTACGAGCAGTACTTC. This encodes CAWTPGSYEQYF.

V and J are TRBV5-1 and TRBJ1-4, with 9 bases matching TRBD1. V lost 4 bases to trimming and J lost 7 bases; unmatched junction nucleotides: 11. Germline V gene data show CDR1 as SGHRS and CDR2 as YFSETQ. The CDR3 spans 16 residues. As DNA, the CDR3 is TGCGCCAGCAGCCCCCCGGCCGGGACAGGGTTTGAAAAACTGTTTTTT. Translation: CASSPPAGTGFEKLFF.

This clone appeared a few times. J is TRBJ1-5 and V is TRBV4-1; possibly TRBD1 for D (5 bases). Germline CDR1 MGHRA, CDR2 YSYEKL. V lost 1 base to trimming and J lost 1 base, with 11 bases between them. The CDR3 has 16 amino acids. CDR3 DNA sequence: TGCGCCAGCAGCCAAGGCAGGGAATGGAGCAATCAGCCCCAGCATTTT. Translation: CASSQGREWSNQPQHF.

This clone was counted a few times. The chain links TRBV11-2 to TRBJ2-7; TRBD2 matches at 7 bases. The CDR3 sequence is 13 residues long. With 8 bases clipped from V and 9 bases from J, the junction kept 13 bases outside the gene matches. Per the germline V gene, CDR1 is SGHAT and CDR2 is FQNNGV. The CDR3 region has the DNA TGTGCCAGCGCCGTCTCAGCGGGAAGTGTGCAGTACTTC. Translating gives CASAVSAGSVQYF. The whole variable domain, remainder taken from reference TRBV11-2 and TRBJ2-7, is EAGVAQSPRYKIIEKRQSVAFWCNPISGHATLYWYQQILGQGPKLLIQFQNNGVVDDSQLPKDRFSAERLKGVDSTLKIQPAKLEDSAVYLCASAVSAGSVQYFGPGTRLTVT.

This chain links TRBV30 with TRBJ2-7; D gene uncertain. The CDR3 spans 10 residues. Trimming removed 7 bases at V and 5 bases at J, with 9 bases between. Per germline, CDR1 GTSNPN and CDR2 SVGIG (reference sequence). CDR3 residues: CALKPHEQYF. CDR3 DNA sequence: TGTGCCTTAAAGCCCCACGAGCAGTACTTC.

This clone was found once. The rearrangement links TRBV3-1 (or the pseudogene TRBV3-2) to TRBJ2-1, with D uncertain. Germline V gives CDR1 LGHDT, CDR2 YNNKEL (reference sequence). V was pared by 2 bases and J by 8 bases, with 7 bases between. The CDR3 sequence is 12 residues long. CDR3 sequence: CASSQWSYEQFF. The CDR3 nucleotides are TGTGCCAGCAGCCAATGGAGTTATGAGCAGTTCTTC.

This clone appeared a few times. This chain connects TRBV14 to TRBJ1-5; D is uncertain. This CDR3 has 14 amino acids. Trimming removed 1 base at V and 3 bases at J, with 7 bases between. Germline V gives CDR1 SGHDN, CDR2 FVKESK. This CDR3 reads CASSQAGYNQPQHF. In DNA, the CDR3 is TGTGCCAGCAGCCAAGCAGGATACAATCAGCCCCAGCATTTT. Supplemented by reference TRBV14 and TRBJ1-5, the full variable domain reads EAGVTQFPSHSVIEKGQTVTLRCDPISGHDNLYWYRRVMGKEIKFLLHFVKESKQDESGMPNNRFLAERTGGTYSTLKVQPAELEDSGVYFCASSQAGYNQPQHFGDGTRLSIL.

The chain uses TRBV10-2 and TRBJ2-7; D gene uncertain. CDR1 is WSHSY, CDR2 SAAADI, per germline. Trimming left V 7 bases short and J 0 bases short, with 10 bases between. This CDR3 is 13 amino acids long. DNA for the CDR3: TGCGCCAGCAACCCCCTAAGCTCCTACGAGCAGTACTTC. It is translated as CASNPLSSYEQYF.

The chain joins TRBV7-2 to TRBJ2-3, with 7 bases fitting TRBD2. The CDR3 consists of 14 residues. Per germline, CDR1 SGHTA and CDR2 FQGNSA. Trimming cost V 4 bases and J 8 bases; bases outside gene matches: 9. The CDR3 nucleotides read TGTGCCAGCAGCTCTATGGTGGGAGGGAGTACGCAGTATTTT. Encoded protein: CASSSMVGGSTQYF.

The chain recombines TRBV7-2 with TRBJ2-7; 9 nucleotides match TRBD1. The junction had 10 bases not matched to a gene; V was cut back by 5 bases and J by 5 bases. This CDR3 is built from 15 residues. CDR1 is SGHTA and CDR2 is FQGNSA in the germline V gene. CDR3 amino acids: CASSLGQGSFNEQYF. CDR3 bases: TGTGCCAGCAGCCTGGGACAGGGTAGTTTTAACGAGCAGTACTTC.

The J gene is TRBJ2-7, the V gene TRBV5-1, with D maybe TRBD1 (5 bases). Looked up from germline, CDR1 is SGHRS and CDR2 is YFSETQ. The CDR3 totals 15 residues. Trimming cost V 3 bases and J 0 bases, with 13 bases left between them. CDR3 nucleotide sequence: TGCGCCAGCAGCTCAATGACAGCCAGCTCCTACGAGCAGTACTTC. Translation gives CASSSMTASSYEQYF. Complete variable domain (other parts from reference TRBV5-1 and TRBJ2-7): KAGVTQTPRYLIKTRGQQVTLSCSPISGHRSVSWYQQTPGQGLQFLFEYFSETQRNKGNFPGRFSGRQFSNSRSEMNVSTLELGDSALYLCASSSMTASSYEQYFGPGTRLTVT.

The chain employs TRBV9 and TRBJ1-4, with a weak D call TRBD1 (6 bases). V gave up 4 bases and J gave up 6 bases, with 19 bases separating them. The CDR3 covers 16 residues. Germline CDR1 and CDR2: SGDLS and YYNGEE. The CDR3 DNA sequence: TGTGCCAGCAGCAGCCCCGGGGGGCTCCTTCATGAAAAACTGTTTTTT. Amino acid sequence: CASSSPGGLLHEKLFF.

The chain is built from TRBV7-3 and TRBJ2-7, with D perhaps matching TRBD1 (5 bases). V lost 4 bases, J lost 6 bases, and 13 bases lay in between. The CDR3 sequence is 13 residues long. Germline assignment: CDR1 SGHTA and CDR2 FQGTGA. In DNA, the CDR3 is TGTGCCAGCAGCTCAGGGTCAGGCCGCGAGCAGTACTTC. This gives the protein CASSSGSGREQYF.

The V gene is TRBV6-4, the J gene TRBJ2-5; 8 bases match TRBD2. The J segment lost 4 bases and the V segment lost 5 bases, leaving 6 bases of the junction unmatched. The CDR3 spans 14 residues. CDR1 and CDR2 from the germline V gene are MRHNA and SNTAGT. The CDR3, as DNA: TGTGCCAGCAGTCCAATAGCGGGGTTAGAGACCCAGTACTTC. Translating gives CASSPIAGLETQYF.

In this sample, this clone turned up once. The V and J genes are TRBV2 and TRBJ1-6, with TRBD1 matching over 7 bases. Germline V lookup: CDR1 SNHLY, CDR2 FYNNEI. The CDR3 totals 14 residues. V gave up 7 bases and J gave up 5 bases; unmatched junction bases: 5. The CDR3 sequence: CASTETGNNSPLHF. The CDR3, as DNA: TGTGCCAGCACCGAGACAGGGAATAATTCACCCCTCCACTTT.

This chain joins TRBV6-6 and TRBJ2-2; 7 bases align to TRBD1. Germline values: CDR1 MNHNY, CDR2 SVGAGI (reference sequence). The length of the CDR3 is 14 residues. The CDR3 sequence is CASGDRATTGELFF. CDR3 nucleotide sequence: TGTGCATCGGGTGACAGGGCGACCACCGGGGAGCTGTTTTTT.

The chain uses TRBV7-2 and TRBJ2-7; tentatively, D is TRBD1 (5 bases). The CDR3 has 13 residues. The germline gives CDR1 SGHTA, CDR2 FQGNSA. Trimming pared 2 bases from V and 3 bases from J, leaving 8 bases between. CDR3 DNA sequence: TGTGCCAGCAGCTTAACAGACAGCTACGAGCAGTACTTC. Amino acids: CASSLTDSYEQYF.

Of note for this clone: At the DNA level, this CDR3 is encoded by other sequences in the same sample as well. The CDR3 DNA follows: TGTGCCAGCTCACCGAGCTCCTATAATTCACCCCTCCACTTT. Its translation is CASSPSSYNSPLHF. The chain employs TRBV18 and TRBJ1-6; D gene ambiguous. Germline loops: CDR1 KGHSH, CDR2 LQKENI. The CDR3 is made up of 14 amino acids. Trimming shortened V by 3 bases and J by 0 bases, and 3 bases separated the two germline ends.

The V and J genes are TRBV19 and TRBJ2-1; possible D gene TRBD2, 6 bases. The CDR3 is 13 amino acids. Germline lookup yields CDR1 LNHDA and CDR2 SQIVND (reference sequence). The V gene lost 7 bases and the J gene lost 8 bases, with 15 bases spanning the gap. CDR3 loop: CASIPRAGYEQFF. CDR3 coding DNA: TGTGCCAGTATCCCTAGGGCGGGATATGAGCAGTTCTTC.

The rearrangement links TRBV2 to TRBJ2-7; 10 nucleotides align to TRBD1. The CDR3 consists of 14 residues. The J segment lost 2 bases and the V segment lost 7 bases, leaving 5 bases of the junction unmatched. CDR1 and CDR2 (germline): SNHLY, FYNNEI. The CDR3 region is CASIIGTGAYEQYF. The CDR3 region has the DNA TGTGCCAGCATTATTGGGACAGGGGCCTACGAGCAGTACTTC.

CDR3 in amino acids: CASTEHRGRSGELFF. CDR3 bases: TGTGCCAGCACAGAGCACAGGGGCAGGTCCGGGGAGCTGTTTTTT. The chain uses TRBV2 and TRBJ2-2, with TRBD1 matching over 7 bases. After removal of 7 bases from V and 6 bases from J, the junction contained 11 bases not matched to a gene. CDR3 length: 15 amino acids. The germline gives CDR1 SNHLY, CDR2 FYNNEI.

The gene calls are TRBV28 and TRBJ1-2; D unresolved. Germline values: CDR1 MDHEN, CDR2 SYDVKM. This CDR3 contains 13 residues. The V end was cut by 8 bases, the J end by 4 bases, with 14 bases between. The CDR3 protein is CASRPQASYGYTF. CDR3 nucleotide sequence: TGTGCCAGCCGGCCCCAGGCATCCTATGGCTACACCTTC.

CDR3 bases: TGTGCCAGCAGTTTATCCCAAAACAATGAGCAGTTCTTC. Translated, it gives CASSLSQNNEQFF. The genes are TRBV27 and TRBJ2-1; D unclear. The CDR3 has 13 amino acids. Trimming removed 0 bases at V and 5 bases at J, with 5 bases between. Germline lookup yields CDR1 MNHEY and CDR2 SMNVEV (reference sequence).

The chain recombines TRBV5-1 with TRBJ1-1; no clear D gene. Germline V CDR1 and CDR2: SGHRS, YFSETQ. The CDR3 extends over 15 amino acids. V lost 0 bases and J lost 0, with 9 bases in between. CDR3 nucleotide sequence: TGCGCCAGCAGCTTGGAGGCCAGCGTGAACACTGAAGCTTTCTTT. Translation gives CASSLEASVNTEAFF.